The T cell receptor (beta chain) described here comes from a study of blood T cells in healthy people across ages. Findings and limits, study-wide: Estimated diversity across one million T cells was deemed an underestimate.

Germline assignment: CDR1 SEHNR and CDR2 FQNEAQ (reference sequence). The CDR3 runs 14 residues. Together with a sample-barcoded 5' primer, a J-beta primer mix was included in a second PCR lasting about 6 to 11 cycles. A template-switch adaptor that had 12 random nucleotides put a tag on each cDNA molecule. A minimum of 2.5 million CDR3-containing paired-end reads was obtained for each sample. TCRdb recomputed calls from the 5' RACE reads with MiXCR, one row per CDR3 protein. The sample has approximately 810,000 distinct CDR3 sequences; 25% to 35% are singletons. Turning to this clonotype: Its specificity is unknown. At one of its ends the junction is not consistent with the germline gene, which may arise from a read error.

Sequenced material: blood. The chain joins TRBV7-9 to TRBJ1-5, with 11 bases lining up with TRBD1. This clonotype was obtained from a woman of 80 years or more in good health. The CDR3 DNA sequence: TGTGCCAGCAGCAGGACAGGGGGCAATCGGCCCCAGCATTTT. It is translated as CASSRTGGNRPQHF.